This TCR beta chain was recorded in a study of tumor-infiltrating lymphocytes in oesophageal squamous cell carcinoma. Germline assignment: CDR1 SGHTA and CDR2 FQGTGA. The CDR3 spans 14 residues. Notes on this clonotype: The CDR3 end shows no conserved phenylalanine or tryptophan, and so a read error is likely.

TCRdb re-called the reads through MiXCR, storing one row per CDR3 protein. The sample lists 11,000 or so distinct CDR3 sequences, roughly 60% seen once, with roughly 50% in the top ten. V is TRBV7-3 and J is TRBJ2-5; D unresolved. The DNA end is a closer match to TRBJ2-1, so the J assignment may be wrong. The source of this sequence is a female donor with esophageal squamous cell carcinoma. Sample: blood. The DNA for the CDR3 is TGTGCCAGCAGCTTGGGGTCCAGATACAATGAGCAGTTCTTG. As protein: CASSLGSRYNEQFL.